Listed below are T cell receptor beta chains from one sample, sequenced in a study of blood T cells in healthy people across ages. TCRdb passed the 5' RACE reads through MiXCR, listing each CDR3 protein once. This sample has approximately 1,100,000 distinct CDR3 sequences, with under 55% found just once. The sample taken for sequencing was blood. The receptors originated from a woman between 55 and 75 years old in good health. CDR3s include the opening cysteine and the closing phenylalanine or tryptophan. D genes are given only for firm matches. Only part of the rows carry a size: once, few, many, or a class if the clone is expanded.

clone size	D gene	J gene	V gene	CDR3 DNA	CDR3 protein
NA	TRBD2	TRBJ2-3	TRBV9	TGTGCCAGCAGTGAAGCGGGAACAGACACAGATACGCAGTATTTT	CASSEAGTDTDTQYF
once	NA	TRBJ2-7	TRBV20-1	TGCAGTGCTTCAAAAGGAAACAGGGTAGAGTACAATGAGCAGTACTTC	CSASKGNRVEYNEQYF
NA	NA	TRBJ2-7	TRBV20-1	TGCAGTGCTAGTGGTATCCTCGTCGGTGGCTACGAGCAGTACTTC	CSASGILVGGYEQYF
few	NA	TRBJ2-1	TRBV4-1	TGCGCCAGCAGCCAAGACGGCAGACCCCTTTACAATGAGCAGTTCTTC	CASSQDGRPLYNEQFF
many	NA	TRBJ2-4	TRBV29-1	TGCAGCGTTGCTCTAGCCAAAAACATTCAGTACTTC	CSVALAKNIQYF
NA	NA	TRBJ2-1	TRBV5-1	TGCGCCAGCAGCTTCATGACAGGAGCCTACAATGAGCAGCTCTTC	CASSFMTGAYNEQLF
few	TRBD2	TRBJ2-7	TRBV10-1	TGCGCCAGCAAGCAACTAGCGGGAGCGGGTGAGCAGTACTTC	CASKQLAGAGEQYF
NA	NA	TRBJ2-5	TRBV27	TGTGCCAGCCGGGATCTTTTGGGCCAAGAGACCCAGTACTTC	CASRDLLGQETQYF
NA	NA	TRBJ2-3	TRBV7-8	TGTGCCAGCACATCTCGCACAGATACGCAGTATTTT	CASTSRTDTQYF
NA	TRBD2	TRBJ2-5	TRBV20-1	TGCAGTGCCAGCAGTGGACTAGTGGGGGAGACCCAGTACTTC	CSASSGLVGETQYF
NA	NA	TRBJ1-2	TRBV24-1	TGTGCCACCAGTGATATGGCAGGCGGGGGCTACACCTTC	CATSDMAGGGYTF
NA	TRBD1	TRBJ1-6	TRBV20-1	TGCAGTGCTAGGTCCGTTGACAGGGGTTCACCCCTCCACTTT	CSARSVDRGSPLHF
NA	NA	TRBJ2-7	TRBV2	TGTGCCAGCAGTGAAACTGGTCCCGGTTCGGGTGTCGAGCAGTACTTC	CASSETGPGSGVEQYF
many	NA	TRBJ2-6	TRBV10-3	TGTGCCATCAGTGAGGCGGTTACTGGGGCCAACGTCCTGACTTTC	CAISEAVTGANVLTF
NA	NA	TRBJ2-3	TRBV20-1	TGCAGTGGTAGCGAACCAATCACAGATTCGCAGTATTTT	CSGSEPITDSQYF
NA	NA	TRBJ2-5	TRBV3-1	TGTGCCAGCAGCCAAGCCGGACAGAACCAAGAGACCCAGTACTTC	CASSQAGQNQETQYF